These T cell receptor beta chains were read from a single sample in a study of blood T cell repertoires in COVID-19. Using immunoSEQ multiplex PCR, the repertoire was profiled, and TCRdb retains in-frame clones only, with some absent. The data show around 430,000 clones, approximately 90% seen once. Sample: peripheral blood. The origin of the receptors is a woman between 50 and 59 years old with COVID-19, enrolled during active disease. The CDR3 runs from the conserved cysteine through the conserved F or W. The order of the fields is J gene, clone size, V gene, D gene, CDR3 protein, CDR3 DNA. The D gene is left open where the match is weak. Expanded clones are given a class, and other clones once, few, many or no size at all.

j_call: TRBJ2-7
clone_size: .
v_call: TRBV6-6
d_call: TRBD1
cdr3_aa: CASRKDRASSYEQYF
cdr3_nt: TGTGCCAGCAGGAAAGACAGGGCGTCCTCTTACGAGCAGTACTTC

j_call: TRBJ2-3
clone_size: .
v_call: TRBV15
d_call: .
cdr3_aa: CATSTSLGDTQYF
cdr3_nt: TGTGCCACCAGCACGAGCCTAGGAGATACGCAGTATTTT

j_call: TRBJ2-7
clone_size: .
v_call: TRBV28
d_call: .
cdr3_aa: CASSVGVRNEQYF
cdr3_nt: TGTGCCAGCAGTGTCGGGGTCAGGAACGAGCAGTACTTC

j_call: TRBJ1-2
clone_size: .
v_call: TRBV2
d_call: TRBD1
cdr3_aa: CATTRDRANYGYTF
cdr3_nt: TGTGCCACCACACGGGACAGGGCTAACTATGGCTACACCTTC

j_call: TRBJ2-7
clone_size: .
v_call: TRBV2
d_call: .
cdr3_aa: CASSSSSGPYEQYF
cdr3_nt: TGTGCCAGCAGTTCCAGTAGCGGCCCCTACGAGCAGTACTTC

j_call: TRBJ1-1
clone_size: .
v_call: TRBV6-1
d_call: .
cdr3_aa: CASSEALGRNTEAFF
cdr3_nt: TGTGCCAGCAGTGAAGCCCTGGGGCGGAACACTGAAGCTTTCTTT

j_call: TRBJ1-2
clone_size: .
v_call: TRBV30
d_call: .
cdr3_aa: CAWNNRSLHNYGYTF
cdr3_nt: TGTGCCTGGAATAACAGGTCGCTTCATAACTATGGCTACACCTTC

j_call: TRBJ2-1
clone_size: few
v_call: TRBV11-2
d_call: TRBD2
cdr3_aa: CASEPDAGGTYNEQFF
cdr3_nt: TGTGCCAGCGAACCCGACGCGGGGGGGACCTACAATGAGCAGTTCTTC

j_call: TRBJ1-2
clone_size: .
v_call: TRBV5-6
d_call: .
cdr3_aa: CASSLVSEDGYTF
cdr3_nt: TGTGCCAGCAGCTTGGTATCGGAGGATGGCTACACCTTC

j_call: TRBJ1-1
clone_size: .
v_call: TRBV12-3/TRBV12-4
d_call: .
cdr3_aa: CASTWDMNTEAFF
cdr3_nt: TGTGCCAGCACTTGGGACATGAACACTGAAGCTTTCTTT

j_call: TRBJ1-4
clone_size: .
v_call: TRBV19
d_call: .
cdr3_aa: CASSITQELLATNEKLFF
cdr3_nt: TGTGCCAGTAGTATAACCCAGGAACTTCTTGCAACTAATGAAAAACTGTTTTTT

j_call: TRBJ2-2
clone_size: .
v_call: TRBV6-5
d_call: .
cdr3_aa: CASRVHGGTGELFF
cdr3_nt: TGTGCCAGCAGGGTACACGGAGGAACCGGGGAGCTGTTTTTT

j_call: TRBJ2-3
clone_size: once
v_call: TRBV4-1
d_call: TRBD2
cdr3_aa: CASSPQRGGGSTDTQYF
cdr3_nt: TGCGCCAGCAGCCCCCAGAGGGGCGGGGGGTCCACAGATACGCAGTATTTT

j_call: TRBJ1-2
clone_size: .
v_call: TRBV30
d_call: TRBD1
cdr3_aa: CAWSVRGQGLYGYTF
cdr3_nt: TGTGCCTGGAGTGTAAGGGGACAGGGCCTCTATGGCTACACCTTC

j_call: TRBJ2-5
clone_size: once
v_call: TRBV3-1/TRBV3-2
d_call: TRBD2
cdr3_aa: CASSQLLAGGRETQYF
cdr3_nt: TGTGCCAGCAGCCAACTACTAGCGGGGGGGCGAGAGACCCAGTACTTC

j_call: TRBJ2-1
clone_size: .
v_call: TRBV14
d_call: .
cdr3_aa: CASSRTYNEQFF
cdr3_nt: TGTGCCAGCAGTCGTACCTACAATGAGCAGTTCTTC

j_call: TRBJ2-7
clone_size: .
v_call: TRBV9
d_call: .
cdr3_aa: CASSVGASVSYEQYF
cdr3_nt: TGTGCCAGCAGCGTAGGGGCCTCAGTTTCCTACGAGCAGTACTTC

j_call: TRBJ1-5
clone_size: .
v_call: TRBV30
d_call: TRBD1
cdr3_aa: CAWGTTGKNGQPQHF
cdr3_nt: TGTGCCTGGGGGACGACAGGGAAAAATGGTCAGCCCCAGCATTTT

j_call: TRBJ1-2
clone_size: .
v_call: TRBV29-1
d_call: TRBD1
cdr3_aa: CSVIGQGANYGYTF
cdr3_nt: TGCAGCGTTATTGGACAGGGGGCTAACTATGGCTACACCTTC

j_call: TRBJ2-7
clone_size: .
v_call: TRBV7-2
d_call: .
cdr3_aa: CASSLGYRGGEQYF
cdr3_nt: TGTGCCAGCAGCTTAGGCTACAGGGGGGGCGAGCAGTACTTC

j_call: TRBJ1-1
clone_size: .
v_call: TRBV12-3/TRBV12-4
d_call: .
cdr3_aa: CASRVMNTEAFF
cdr3_nt: TGTGCCAGCCGGGTCATGAACACTGAAGCTTTCTTT

j_call: TRBJ1-1
clone_size: once
v_call: TRBV3-1/TRBV3-2
d_call: TRBD1
cdr3_aa: CASSPSRGTEAFF
cdr3_nt: TGTGCCAGCAGCCCATCCAGGGGGACTGAAGCTTTCTTT

j_call: TRBJ1-2
clone_size: .
v_call: TRBV5-1
d_call: TRBD1
cdr3_aa: CASRRSRTGDYGYTF
cdr3_nt: TGCGCCAGCAGGCGGTCGCGGACAGGGGACTATGGCTACACCTTC

j_call: TRBJ1-1
clone_size: .
v_call: TRBV6-5
d_call: TRBD1
cdr3_aa: CASGSGGYTEAFF
cdr3_nt: TGTGCCAGCGGTTCAGGGGGCTATACTGAAGCTTTCTTT

j_call: TRBJ1-4
clone_size: .
v_call: TRBV5-1
d_call: .
cdr3_aa: CASSLGPGEANEKLFF
cdr3_nt: TGCGCCAGCAGCTTGGGTCCGGGGGAAGCTAATGAAAAACTGTTTTTT